This TCR beta chain was recorded in a study of T cell responses to AZD1222 COVID-19 vaccine. The CDR3 runs 15 residues. Trimming removed 3 bases at V and 4 bases at J, with 15 bases between. CDR1 and CDR2 from the germline V gene are MGHRA and YSYEKL. Sequenced by immunoSEQ multiplex PCR; TCRdb stores in-frame clones only, minus some. The data hold about 94,000 clones, with around nine tenths observed a single time. Sequences were derived from peripheral blood, sampled on day 0 of AZD1222 vaccination. The chain carries TRBV4-1 and TRBJ1-2, with D possibly matching TRBD1 (5 bases). This clonotype originated in an adult in good health. CDR3 loop: CASSHRQSSGYGYTF. DNA for the CDR3: TGCGCCAGCAGCCATCGACAGTCGTCTGGCTATGGCTACACCTTC.